This is a list of T cell receptor beta chains from one sample in a study of early T cells in non-severe SARS-CoV-2 infection. TCRdb processed the 5' RACE reads anew with MiXCR; each CDR3 protein has one entry. The sample comprises tens of thousands of distinct CDR3 sequences, approximately 14% of which are singletons, and under 7.5% rests with the top ten. The material sequenced was whole blood. The source of these receptors is an adult who was a healthcare worker with PCR-confirmed SARS-CoV-2 infection or an uninfected control (not recorded which). Each CDR3 is given with its conserved first and last residue. D genes are given only for firm matches. Some rows have no size entry. The others give once, few or many, or a class for an expanded clone.

j_gene: TRBJ2-7; d_gene: NA; abundance: NA; v_gene: TRBV10-3; CDR3aa: CAITTGTGYEQYF; CDR3nt: TGCGCCATCACCACAGGGACTGGCTACGAGCAGTACTTC
j_gene: TRBJ2-7; d_gene: NA; abundance: NA; v_gene: TRBV11-1; CDR3aa: CASTVDGYEQYF; CDR3nt: TGTGCCAGCACCGTCGACGGCTACGAGCAGTACTTC
j_gene: TRBJ2-7; d_gene: NA; abundance: NA; v_gene: TRBV5-1; CDR3aa: CASSRTGEVRYEQYF; CDR3nt: TGCGCCAGCAGCCGTACAGGGGAGGTACGATACGAGCAGTACTTC
j_gene: TRBJ2-7; d_gene: NA; abundance: NA; v_gene: TRBV20-1; CDR3aa: CSAFHNEQYF; CDR3nt: TGCAGTGCTTTTCATAACGAGCAGTACTTC
j_gene: TRBJ2-5; d_gene: NA; abundance: NA; v_gene: TRBV20-1; CDR3aa: CSARGLRQETQYF; CDR3nt: TGCAGTGCTAGAGGACTACGACAAGAGACCCAGTACTTC
j_gene: TRBJ1-5; d_gene: NA; abundance: NA; v_gene: TRBV19; CDR3aa: CASSIDRTGNQPQHF; CDR3nt: TGTGCCAGTAGTATAGATCGGACGGGCAATCAGCCCCAGCATTTT
j_gene: TRBJ1-1; d_gene: NA; abundance: NA; v_gene: TRBV7-2; CDR3aa: CASSLVSAVTMNTEAFF; CDR3nt: TGTGCCAGCAGCTTAGTCTCCGCAGTTACCATGAACACTGAAGCTTTCTTT
j_gene: TRBJ2-3; d_gene: NA; abundance: NA; v_gene: TRBV7-9; CDR3aa: CASSPPGSTDTQYF; CDR3nt: TGTGCCAGCAGCCCCCCAGGAAGCACAGATACGCAGTATTTT
j_gene: TRBJ1-3; d_gene: NA; abundance: few; v_gene: TRBV27; CDR3aa: CASRSLGNTIYF; CDR3nt: TGTGCCAGCAGGTCCCTTGGAAACACCATATATTTT
j_gene: TRBJ1-1; d_gene: TRBD1; abundance: few; v_gene: TRBV29-1; CDR3aa: CSVKTTGGTEAFF; CDR3nt: TGCAGCGTAAAAACTACAGGGGGCACTGAAGCTTTCTTT
j_gene: TRBJ1-1; d_gene: NA; abundance: many; v_gene: TRBV4-3; CDR3aa: CASSQAQRNTEAFF; CDR3nt: TGCGCCAGCAGCCAAGCTCAACGGAACACTGAAGCTTTCTTT
j_gene: TRBJ1-4; d_gene: NA; abundance: NA; v_gene: TRBV7-9; CDR3aa: CASSSTGMTNEKLFF; CDR3nt: TGTGCCAGCAGCTCTACAGGGATGACTAATGAAAAACTGTTTTTT
j_gene: TRBJ2-1; d_gene: TRBD2; abundance: many; v_gene: TRBV6-2/TRBV6-3; CDR3aa: CASSSPLAGDFHNEQFF; CDR3nt: TGTGCCAGCAGTTCGCCTTTAGCGGGGGACTTTCACAATGAGCAGTTCTTC
j_gene: TRBJ1-2; d_gene: NA; abundance: few; v_gene: TRBV4-1; CDR3aa: CASSQDYRDLNYGYTF; CDR3nt: TGCGCCAGCAGCCAAGACTACAGGGACCTTAACTATGGCTACACCTTC
j_gene: TRBJ2-3; d_gene: TRBD2; abundance: few; v_gene: TRBV28; CDR3aa: CASSLWKLADDTDTQYF; CDR3nt: TGTGCCAGCAGTTTATGGAAACTAGCGGATGACACAGATACGCAGTATTTT
j_gene: TRBJ1-3; d_gene: NA; abundance: many; v_gene: TRBV3-1; CDR3aa: CASSQGARTGNTIYF; CDR3nt: TGTGCCAGCAGCCAAGGAGCCAGAACTGGAAACACCATATATTTT
j_gene: TRBJ2-1; d_gene: TRBD1; abundance: NA; v_gene: TRBV9; CDR3aa: CASSVAPFRTGSPDEQFF; CDR3nt: TGTGCCAGCAGCGTAGCCCCTTTCCGGACAGGATCCCCGGATGAGCAGTTCTTC
j_gene: TRBJ2-7; d_gene: NA; abundance: NA; v_gene: TRBV7-2; CDR3aa: CASSKEVGMGQYEQYF; CDR3nt: TGTGCCAGCAGCAAAGAGGTTGGGATGGGGCAATACGAGCAGTACTTC
j_gene: TRBJ2-4; d_gene: NA; abundance: once; v_gene: TRBV6-2/TRBV6-3; CDR3aa: CASSLWGAKNIQYF; CDR3nt: TGTGCCAGCAGTCTTTGGGGAGCCAAAAACATTCAGTACTTC
j_gene: TRBJ2-1; d_gene: NA; abundance: NA; v_gene: TRBV11-3; CDR3aa: CASSLNGPSSYNEQFF; CDR3nt: TGTGCCAGCAGCTTAAACGGGCCCAGCTCCTACAATGAGCAGTTCTTC
j_gene: TRBJ2-6; d_gene: NA; abundance: NA; v_gene: TRBV7-6; CDR3aa: CASTRRAGANVLTF; CDR3nt: TGTGCCAGCACCAGGCGGGCTGGGGCCAACGTCCTGACTTTC
j_gene: TRBJ1-2; d_gene: NA; abundance: NA; v_gene: TRBV28; CDR3aa: CASSFDGQGYTF; CDR3nt: TGTGCCAGCAGTTTTGACGGGCAAGGCTACACCTTC
j_gene: TRBJ2-7; d_gene: NA; abundance: few; v_gene: TRBV10-3; CDR3aa: CAISERQNEQYF; CDR3nt: TGTGCCATCAGTGAGCGACAGAACGAGCAGTACTTC
j_gene: TRBJ1-1; d_gene: TRBD1; abundance: NA; v_gene: TRBV18; CDR3aa: CASSPLAGGVNTEAFF; CDR3nt: TGTGCCAGCTCCCCTCTGGCAGGGGGCGTGAACACTGAAGCTTTCTTT
j_gene: TRBJ2-5; d_gene: TRBD2; abundance: NA; v_gene: TRBV5-1; CDR3aa: CASTLTSGGAETQYF; CDR3nt: TGCGCCAGCACCCTCACTAGCGGGGGTGCGGAGACCCAGTACTTC
j_gene: TRBJ1-2; d_gene: TRBD1; abundance: NA; v_gene: TRBV7-9; CDR3aa: CASSLYQGAGDYGYTF; CDR3nt: TGTGCCAGCAGCTTATATCAGGGGGCGGGAGACTATGGCTACACCTTC
j_gene: TRBJ2-7; d_gene: TRBD1; abundance: few; v_gene: TRBV7-9; CDR3aa: CASSLRQGASYEQYF; CDR3nt: TGTGCCAGCAGCTTACGACAGGGTGCGTCCTACGAGCAGTACTTC
j_gene: TRBJ2-7; d_gene: NA; abundance: few; v_gene: TRBV7-7; CDR3aa: CASSLVPSYEQYF; CDR3nt: TGTGCTAGCAGCTTAGTACCCTCCTACGAGCAGTACTTC
j_gene: TRBJ2-3; d_gene: NA; abundance: few; v_gene: TRBV6-6; CDR3aa: CATSGADTQYF; CDR3nt: TGTGCCACTTCGGGTGCAGATACGCAGTATTTT
j_gene: TRBJ2-3; d_gene: NA; abundance: many; v_gene: TRBV29-1; CDR3aa: CSVDVIAGDTQYF; CDR3nt: TGCAGCGTTGACGTGATCGCCGGAGATACGCAGTATTTT
j_gene: TRBJ1-1; d_gene: NA; abundance: many; v_gene: TRBV5-1; CDR3aa: CASSPDWDTEAFF; CDR3nt: TGCGCCAGCAGCCCCGACTGGGACACTGAAGCTTTCTTT
j_gene: TRBJ2-5; d_gene: NA; abundance: few; v_gene: TRBV7-6; CDR3aa: CASSFGRAETQYF; CDR3nt: TGTGCCAGCAGCTTCGGCAGGGCTGAGACCCAGTACTTC
j_gene: TRBJ2-1; d_gene: NA; abundance: once; v_gene: TRBV7-2; CDR3aa: CASSLEQARYEQFF; CDR3nt: TGTGCCAGCAGCTTAGAGCAAGCCCGCTATGAGCAGTTCTTC
j_gene: TRBJ1-2; d_gene: NA; abundance: many; v_gene: TRBV28; CDR3aa: CASSLGVGGYTF; CDR3nt: TGTGCCAGCAGTTTGGGGGTAGGTGGCTACACCTTC
j_gene: TRBJ1-6; d_gene: NA; abundance: few; v_gene: TRBV6-1; CDR3aa: CASHRDLGAPLHF; CDR3nt: TGTGCCAGCCACAGGGATTTAGGGGCACCCCTCCACTTT
j_gene: TRBJ1-6; d_gene: NA; abundance: NA; v_gene: TRBV10-3; CDR3aa: CAISEKGPYNSPLHF; CDR3nt: TGTGCCATCAGTGAGAAAGGGCCTTATAATTCACCCCTCCACTTT
j_gene: TRBJ2-3; d_gene: NA; abundance: many; v_gene: TRBV29-1; CDR3aa: CSVDGQGFTDTQYF; CDR3nt: TGCAGCGTGGACGGGCAGGGTTTCACAGATACGCAGTATTTT
j_gene: TRBJ1-6; d_gene: NA; abundance: few; v_gene: TRBV4-1; CDR3aa: CASMGYFSYNSPLHF; CDR3nt: TGCGCCAGCATGGGGTACTTCTCCTATAATTCACCCCTCCACTTT
j_gene: TRBJ1-1; d_gene: NA; abundance: many; v_gene: TRBV10-1; CDR3aa: CASSVGQGMNTEAFF; CDR3nt: TGCGCCAGCAGTGTGGGGCAGGGAATGAACACTGAAGCTTTCTTT
j_gene: TRBJ1-1; d_gene: NA; abundance: many; v_gene: TRBV24-1; CDR3aa: CATRWGLTGEAFF; CDR3nt: TGTGCCACACGGTGGGGATTAACTGGTGAAGCTTTCTTT
j_gene: TRBJ2-7; d_gene: TRBD1; abundance: NA; v_gene: TRBV7-9; CDR3aa: CASSFAGGRYEQYF; CDR3nt: TGTGCCAGCAGCTTTGCAGGGGGCAGGTACGAGCAGTACTTC
j_gene: TRBJ1-1; d_gene: NA; abundance: NA; v_gene: TRBV7-9; CDR3aa: CASSLGGAKTEAFF; CDR3nt: TGTGCCAGCAGCTTAGGGGGGGCGAAAACTGAAGCTTTCTTT
j_gene: TRBJ1-1; d_gene: TRBD1; abundance: NA; v_gene: TRBV6-5; CDR3aa: CASTGDGQGAFF; CDR3nt: TGTGCCAGCACCGGCGACGGACAGGGGGCTTTCTTT
j_gene: TRBJ2-5; d_gene: NA; abundance: NA; v_gene: TRBV11-2; CDR3aa: CASSFLGGIGTKETQYF; CDR3nt: TGTGCCAGCAGCTTCCTAGGGGGTATCGGGACTAAAGAGACCCAGTACTTC
j_gene: TRBJ2-5; d_gene: TRBD2; abundance: few; v_gene: TRBV4-1; CDR3aa: CASSPRGAGGQETQYF; CDR3nt: TGCGCCAGCAGCCCCCGCGGAGCGGGGGGCCAAGAGACCCAGTACTTC
j_gene: TRBJ2-3; d_gene: NA; abundance: many; v_gene: TRBV11-2; CDR3aa: CASSSGTQYF; CDR3nt: TGTGCCAGCAGCTCGGGTACGCAGTATTTT
j_gene: TRBJ2-7; d_gene: TRBD1; abundance: many; v_gene: TRBV18; CDR3aa: CASSPRDRVTDEQYF; CDR3nt: TGTGCCAGCTCACCACGGGACAGGGTTACCGACGAGCAGTACTTC
j_gene: TRBJ1-3; d_gene: TRBD1; abundance: NA; v_gene: TRBV28; CDR3aa: CASSYQQGNGNTIYF; CDR3nt: TGTGCCAGCAGTTACCAACAGGGGAATGGAAACACCATATATTTT
j_gene: TRBJ2-7; d_gene: NA; abundance: many; v_gene: TRBV9; CDR3aa: CASSSRPGRYEQYF; CDR3nt: TGTGCCAGCAGCTCAAGACCGGGGAGATACGAGCAGTACTTC
j_gene: TRBJ1-1; d_gene: NA; abundance: many; v_gene: TRBV21-1; CDR3aa: CASSPPRRVDAFF; CDR3nt: TGTGCCAGCAGCCCGCCTCGCCGAGTTGACGCTTTCTTT
j_gene: TRBJ1-5; d_gene: NA; abundance: many; v_gene: TRBV5-6; CDR3aa: CASSFRGSKANQPQHF; CDR3nt: TGTGCCAGCAGCTTTCGCGGCTCAAAAGCCAATCAGCCCCAGCATTTT
j_gene: TRBJ2-2; d_gene: TRBD1; abundance: NA; v_gene: TRBV12-3/TRBV12-4; CDR3aa: CASGTVPNTGELFF; CDR3nt: TGTGCCAGCGGGACAGTTCCTAACACCGGGGAGCTGTTTTTT
j_gene: TRBJ1-4; d_gene: TRBD1; abundance: few; v_gene: TRBV28; CDR3aa: CASSLNRGATNEKLFF; CDR3nt: TGTGCCAGCAGTTTAAACAGGGGAGCAACTAATGAAAAACTGTTTTTT
j_gene: TRBJ1-1; d_gene: NA; abundance: many; v_gene: TRBV7-3; CDR3aa: CASSRLGYTEAFF; CDR3nt: TGTGCCAGCAGCCGTCTCGGTTACACTGAAGCTTTCTTT
j_gene: TRBJ2-1; d_gene: TRBD1; abundance: few; v_gene: TRBV28; CDR3aa: CASSYPGQGPYNEQFF; CDR3nt: TGTGCCAGCAGTTACCCGGGACAGGGGCCCTACAATGAGCAGTTCTTC
j_gene: TRBJ1-6; d_gene: NA; abundance: many; v_gene: TRBV11-2; CDR3aa: CASRGTGFGSPLHF; CDR3nt: TGTGCCAGCAGAGGAACAGGGTTCGGTTCACCCCTCCACTTT
j_gene: TRBJ2-5; d_gene: NA; abundance: few; v_gene: TRBV20-1; CDR3aa: CSARDGTIQGETQYF; CDR3nt: TGCAGTGCTAGAGATGGTACTATCCAAGGGGAGACCCAGTACTTC
j_gene: TRBJ2-3; d_gene: NA; abundance: NA; v_gene: TRBV27; CDR3aa: CASSLETDITDTQYF; CDR3nt: TGTGCCAGCAGTTTAGAGACAGACATCACAGATACGCAGTATTTT
j_gene: TRBJ2-1; d_gene: TRBD2; abundance: few; v_gene: TRBV20-1; CDR3aa: CSALPIKRGVSYNEQFF; CDR3nt: TGCAGTGCTTTACCCATTAAGCGGGGGGTGTCCTACAATGAGCAGTTCTTC